This T cell receptor beta chain was recorded in a study of blood T cell repertoires in COVID-19. At the level of the study: Sources were T cells, B-cell-depleted T cells, or PBMCs; the material itself was cDNA or gDNA.

Before they entered the study, exposed participants had met a COVID-19 case within 2 weeks. Using immunoSEQ multiplex PCR, the repertoire was profiled, and TCRdb retains in-frame clones only, with some absent. Found here are roughly 250,000 clones, about 87% of them singletons; the top ten hold 3.1%. Germline V CDR1 and CDR2: SGHAT, FQNNGV. The J segment lost 8 bases and the V segment lost 3 bases, leaving 3 bases of the junction unmatched. This CDR3 comprises 13 residues. This TCR was sampled from a woman between 40 and 50 years old who had been exposed to COVID-19. The sample was PBMCs or T cells enriched from blood (not recorded which). The chain employs TRBV11-2 and TRBJ1-2; 10 bases are a match to TRBD1. CDR3 sequence reads: CASSLTGGLGYTF. The CDR3 nucleotides read TGTGCCAGCAGCTTGACAGGGGGCTTAGGCTACACCTTC.